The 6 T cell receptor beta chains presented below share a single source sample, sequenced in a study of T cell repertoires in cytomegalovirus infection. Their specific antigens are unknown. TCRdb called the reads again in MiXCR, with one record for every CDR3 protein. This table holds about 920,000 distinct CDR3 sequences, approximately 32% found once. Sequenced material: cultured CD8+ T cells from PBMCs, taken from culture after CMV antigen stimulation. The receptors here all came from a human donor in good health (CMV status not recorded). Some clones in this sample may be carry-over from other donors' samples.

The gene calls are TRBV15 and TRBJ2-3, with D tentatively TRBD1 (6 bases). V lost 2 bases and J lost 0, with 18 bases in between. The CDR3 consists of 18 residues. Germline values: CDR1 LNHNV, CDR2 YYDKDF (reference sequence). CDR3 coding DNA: TGTGCCACCAGCAGATCTTTCAGGGGACCTACGAGCACAGATACGCAGTATTTT. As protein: CATSRSFRGPTSTDTQYF.

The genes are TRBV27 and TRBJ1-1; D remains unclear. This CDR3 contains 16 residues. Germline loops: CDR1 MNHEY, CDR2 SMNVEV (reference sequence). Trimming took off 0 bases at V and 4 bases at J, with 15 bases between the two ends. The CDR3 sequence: CASSLSFPRAGTEAFF. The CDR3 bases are TGTGCCAGCAGTTTATCTTTCCCCCGGGCCGGCACTGAAGCTTTCTTT.

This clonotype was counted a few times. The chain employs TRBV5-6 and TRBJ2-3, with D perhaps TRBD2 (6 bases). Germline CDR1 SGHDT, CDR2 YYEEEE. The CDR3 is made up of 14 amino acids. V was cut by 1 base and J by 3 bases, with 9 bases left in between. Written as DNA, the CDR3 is TGTGCCAGCAGCTTGATTCTAGCGACAGATACGCAGTATTTT. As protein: CASSLILATDTQYF.

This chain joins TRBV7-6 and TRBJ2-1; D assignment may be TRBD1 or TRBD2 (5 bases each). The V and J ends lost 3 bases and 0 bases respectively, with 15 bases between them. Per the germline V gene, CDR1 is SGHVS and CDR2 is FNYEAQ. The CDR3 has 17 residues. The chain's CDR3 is CASSFLRRGASYNEQFF. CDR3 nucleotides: TGTGCCAGCAGCTTCCTCCGAAGAGGGGCCTCCTACAATGAGCAGTTCTTC.

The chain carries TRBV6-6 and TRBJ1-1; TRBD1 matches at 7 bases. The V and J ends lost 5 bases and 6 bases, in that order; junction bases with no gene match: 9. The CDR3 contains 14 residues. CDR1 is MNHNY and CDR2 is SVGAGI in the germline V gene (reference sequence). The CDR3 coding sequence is TGTGCCAGCAGTCACTACCCCGGGACAGCTGAAGCTTTCTTT. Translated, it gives CASSHYPGTAEAFF.

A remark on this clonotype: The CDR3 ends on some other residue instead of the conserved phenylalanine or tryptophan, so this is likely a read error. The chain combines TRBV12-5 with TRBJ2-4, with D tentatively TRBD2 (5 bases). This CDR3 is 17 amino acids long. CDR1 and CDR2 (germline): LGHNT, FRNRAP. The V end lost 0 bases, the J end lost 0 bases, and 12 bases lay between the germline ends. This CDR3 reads CASGLVRGPLAKNIQYL. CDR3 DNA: TGTGCTAGTGGTTTGGTACGGGGTCCTCTAGCCAAAAACATTCAGTACTTA.